What follows is one T cell receptor (beta chain) and its context. This table comes from immunoSEQ multiplex PCR, and its TCRdb copy is limited to in-frame clones, with some not included. The data show roughly 310,000 clones, roughly 88% seen once. This sample was included in a study of blood T cell repertoires in COVID-19. The germline V and J ends were trimmed by 0 bases and 6 bases, with 26 bases remaining between them. The CDR3 consists of 19 residues. Germline-derived CDR1 and CDR2 are SGHRS and YFSETQ. Material: peripheral blood. The chain recombines TRBV5-1 with TRBJ2-3, with D possibly being TRBD2 (7 bases). The receptor was derived from a woman aged 30 to 39 with COVID-19, enrolled during active disease. CDR3 nucleotide sequence: TGCGCCAGCAGCTTGGCCGGGGGGCGACCCCCTGGCTTCGGGGATACGCAGTATTTT. Protein: CASSLAGGRPPGFGDTQYF.